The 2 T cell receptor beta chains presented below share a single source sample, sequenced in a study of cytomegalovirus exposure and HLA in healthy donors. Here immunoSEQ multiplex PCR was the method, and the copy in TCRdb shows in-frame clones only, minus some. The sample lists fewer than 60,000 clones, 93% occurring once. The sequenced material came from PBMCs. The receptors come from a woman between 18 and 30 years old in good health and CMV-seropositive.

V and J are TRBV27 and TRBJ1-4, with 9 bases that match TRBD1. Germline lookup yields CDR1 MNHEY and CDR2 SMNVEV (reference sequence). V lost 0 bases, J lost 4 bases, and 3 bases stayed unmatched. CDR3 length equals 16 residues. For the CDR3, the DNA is TGTGCCAGCAGTTTATCCCCGGGACAGGGTAATGAAAAACTGTTTTTT. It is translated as CASSLSPGQGNEKLFF.

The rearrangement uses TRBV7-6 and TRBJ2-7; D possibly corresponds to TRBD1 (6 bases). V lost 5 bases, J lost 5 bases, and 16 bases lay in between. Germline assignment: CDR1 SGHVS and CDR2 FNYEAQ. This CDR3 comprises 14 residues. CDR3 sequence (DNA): TGTGCCAGCAGCCCCTACCTACAGGGTAACGAGCAGTACTTC. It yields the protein CASSPYLQGNEQYF.